This record covers a single T cell receptor beta chain. In this sample, this clonotype turned up a few times. Its binding antigen is unknown. It has no much larger one-base neighbor in the sample; base qualities were not kept. For repertoire sequencing, the TCR beta CDR3 regions were amplified from RNA transcripts. HTBI primers and the Qiagen OneStep RT-PCR kit were used in a first-round RT-PCR, which was followed by a second-round multiplex PCR, size selection and purification. Libraries were sequenced on an Illumina HiSeq2000 using paired-end 100 bp reads. The published analysis was carried out like this. Reads were processed with SOAPnuke, discarding reads with adapters, uncalled bases, mean Phred below 15, or no exact constant-primer or identifier match. COPE v1.2.5 was used to merge high-quality paired reads. Each unique nucleotide sequence was defined as a clonotype, and clonotypes were aligned to IMGT TRB V, D and J references with MiTCR v1.1. Analysis was restricted to V-J combinations with a frequency above 0.0001, which covered roughly 99% of repertoires. A TCR clonal expansion and chaos score per V-J combination was defined as the ratio of F50 clonal expansion to chaos observed in the TCRdist matrix. Welch's t-statistics and random forest were used to reduce features to about a dozen V-J combinations, which were fed into a naive Bayes classifier. Thyroid-blood repertoire similarity was quantified with the Morisita-Horn index. Clones were called with MiXCR by TCRdb after fastp trimmed the public reads at Q25, and only in-frame beta chains were retained. All rows with the same CDR3 protein become a single entry with the most common DNA and genes. For this entry, the V and J calls and clone size follow TCRdb and not the study's own pipeline. The sample table shows roughly 610,000 distinct CDR3 sequences, and around a fifth are seen once. Of the sample, more than 5.5% is held by the ten largest clones.

CDR1 and CDR2, looked up from the germline V gene, are KGHSH and LQKENI. From its cysteine to its phenylalanine, the CDR3 spans 16 amino acids. Only the CDR3 region is kept as DNA, spanning 48 bases read in frame from base 1. Trimming at the junction amounts to 3 bases on V and 6 bases on J, and the germline ends lie 18 bases apart. Hyperthyroidism was defined as stable when no progression to ophthalmopathy occurred within 18 months of follow-up. The hyperthyroidism patients were 18 to 65 years old and newly diagnosed, with a disease duration of less than 2 months. Patients with other autoimmune diseases, uncontrolled infections, pregnancy or lactation were excluded. Diagnosis was based on clinical symptoms, serum thyroxine, TRAb, thyroid ultrasound and orbital computed tomography. PBMCs were isolated from 10 ml of fresh peripheral blood by Ficoll-Paque density gradient centrifugation. Total RNA was extracted with Trizol reagent and quality-checked on an Agilent 2100 Bioanalyzer.

These data originate in a study of Graves' ophthalmopathy and Graves' hyperthyroidism (dated by TCRdb to 2016 to 2019). For context, the study as a whole: Peripheral blood was collected at initial diagnosis, prior to any treatment. TCR beta repertoire signatures were used to distinguish Graves' ophthalmopathy from Graves' hyperthyroidism and to predict progression to ophthalmopathy. In total, approximately 130 blood samples were TCR-sequenced: approximately 40 ophthalmopathy, 80 or so hyperthyroidism and some 17 hyperthyroidism-to-ophthalmopathy patients. To explore V-J signatures distinguishing ophthalmopathy from hyperthyroidism, a discovery set of under 110 patients (about 44 ophthalmopathy, 55 to 60 stable hyperthyroidism) was enrolled. The independent validation cohort included about 20 hyperthyroidism patients plus 17 patients who later progressed from hyperthyroidism to ophthalmopathy. In more than 5 hyperthyroidism patients, the T-cell repertoire of thyroid tissue was compared with the T-cell repertoire of blood. Following sampling, methimazole starting at 30 mg daily was administered to hyperthyroidism patients, and high-dose intravenous methylprednisolone was administered to ophthalmopathy patients. The roughly 100 discovery patients were randomly divided into training and test sets at a 7:3 ratio. Points the paper makes about the study in general: Ophthalmopathy was separated from stable hyperthyroidism by the 13-signature model with 85% to 90% sensitivity and 81% to 83% specificity in cross-validation and with 80%/75% in the test set. In validation, the model predicted ophthalmopathy progression with less than 71% sensitivity and about 73% specificity; roughly 12 predicted patients were CT-confirmed with GO in a median of approximately 6.2 months. Among expanded thyroid clonotypes with frequency above 0.001, most also showed up in blood, which suggests that blood repertoires may reflect the thyroid immune response. Sample size was not statistically predetermined, and group allocation was not concealed from the investigators.

This TCR was recovered from a woman aged 18-30 years with stable Graves' hyperthyroidism. Some clones in this sample may be carry-over from other donors' samples. Donor details come from another sample of the same person, matched by shared clones. The chain uses TRBV18 and TRBJ1-5; no D gene is confidently identified. The sample taken for sequencing was peripheral blood. The nucleotides read TGTGCCAGCTCACCCCCTGAGGGAGGGCAGCGTCAGCCCCAGCATTTT. Its protein is CASSPPEGGQRQPQHF. The CDR3, completed at both ends by the reference TRBV18 and TRBJ1-5 genes, gives the full variable domain NAGVMQNPRHLVRRRGQEARLRCSPMKGHSHVYWYRQLPEEGLKFMVYLQKENIIDESGMPKERFSAEFPKEGPSILRIQQVVRGDSAAYFCASSPPEGGQRQPQHFGDGTRLSIL.